This T cell receptor (beta chain) was retrieved from a study of T-cell memory formation after mild COVID-19. Libraries for TCRalpha and TCRbeta carried sample barcodes and unique molecular identifiers via 5'RACE. MiXCR was run by TCRdb on the 5' RACE reads, yielding one entry per CDR3 protein. The sample records roughly 100,000 distinct CDR3 sequences, about 17% being singletons. A few counts support this clonotype. No antigen is known for it. Study-level points and caveats: Among clones peaking at day 37 in the second wave, SARS-CoV-2 specificity remained unconfirmed. From day 15 to 85, contracting clones were balanced between CD4 and CD8, whereas later expanders leaned toward CD4+. For contracting clones, CD4+ ones sat mainly in CM and EM, CD8+ in EMRA.

V was shortened by 5 bases and J by 7 bases, with 21 bases between the two germline ends. CDR3 length: 15 amino acids. The V gene's germline CDR1 is PRHDT and CDR2 FYEKMQ (reference sequence). Sequenced input: PBMCs or a T cell subset sorted from them (not recorded which). The receptor was isolated from an adult woman who had mild COVID-19 (a few samples of this study predate the infection). Cell type and time point are not known. J is TRBJ2-7 and V is TRBV13; D is unclear. In DNA, the CDR3 is TGTGCCAGCAGCCTGAAGCCGGGTGGTGGTGAAGAGCAGTACTTC. This encodes CASSLKPGGGEEQYF.